The present TCR beta chain was sequenced within a study of shared clonotypes between healthy human individuals. Sorted-subset replicate PCRs used 150 to 200 ng DNA, around 31,000 T cell genomes. Clones were read by immunoSEQ multiplex PCR, and TCRdb kept only the in-frame ones, dropping some. In the table there are over a million clones, approximately 96% of which are singletons. V lost 4 bases, J lost 2 bases, and 19 bases lay in between. CDR1 PRHDT and CDR2 FYEKMQ come from the germline V gene (reference sequence). The CDR3 spans 17 residues. Comment on this clone: Its antigen remains unidentified.

The healthy adult donors were HIV-negative and reported no recent acute infections or vaccinations. Into CD45RA+ naive and CD45RA-negative memory subsets, the CD4+ cells were split. Whole-study findings and limits: As a rule, naive subsets had a larger estimated richness than memory subsets.

This rearrangement joins TRBV13 to TRBJ2-3; D remains ambiguous. The sample consisted of naive CD4+ T cells sorted from blood. Subset meaning: CD45RA+ positively selected. The receptor was isolated from a man younger than 40 in good health. Here the CDR3 reads CASSSMSERRSTDTQYF. The CDR3 region has the DNA TGTGCCAGCAGCTCCATGTCGGAGCGCCGATCCACAGATACGCAGTATTTT. The full variable domain, with the rest looked up from reference TRBV13 and TRBJ2-3, is AAGVIQSPRHLIKEKRETATLKCYPIPRHDTVYWYQQGPGQDPQFLISFYEKMQSDKGSIPDRFSAQQFSDYHSELNMSSLELGDSALYFCASSSMSERRSTDTQYFGPGTRLTVL.